These 30 T cell receptor beta chains share one sample of origin, sequenced in a study of T-cell reconstitution after alpha-beta-depleted transplantation in children. A library of TCRbeta sequences, prepared with unique molecular identifiers, was generated. TCRdb itself ran the PCR reads through MiXCR, one entry per CDR3 protein. The sample has around 200,000 distinct CDR3 sequences, about 9.2% seen once. The sequencing here drew on PBMCs from the stem cell graft donor, taken from the stem cell graft. These receptor sequences come from a human donor who donated a stem cell graft to a child with acute lymphoblastic leukemia.

This clonotype appeared many times. This rearrangement joins TRBV29-1 to TRBJ2-7; 10 bases match TRBD1. Germline V gene data show CDR1 as SQVTM and CDR2 as ANQGSEA. The CDR3 runs 17 residues. The V gene end was trimmed by 2 bases and the J gene end by 2 bases; junction bases not matched to a gene: 12. For the CDR3, the DNA is TGCAGCGTTGAACGACCAAAGGGGACAGGGGATACCTACGAGCAGTACTTC. Protein sequence: CSVERPKGTGDTYEQYF.

This clonotype was counted only a few times. This chain links TRBV4-2 with TRBJ2-3; tentatively, D is TRBD2 (7 bases). The CDR3 consists of 14 residues. With 10 bases removed from V and 8 bases from J, the gap between germline ends came to 22 bases. Germline-derived CDR1 and CDR2 are LGHNA and YNFKEQ. The CDR3 sequence: CATTAIGGGGTQYF. DNA for the CDR3: TGTGCCACCACAGCCATCGGCGGGGGCGGTACGCAGTATTTT.

This clonotype was counted ten times or more. The CDR3, as DNA: TGCAGCGTCTGCCCGCAGGACATGAACACTGAAGCTTTCTTT. This codes for CSVCPQDMNTEAFF. The V and J genes are TRBV29-1 and TRBJ1-1; possible D gene TRBD1, 5 bases. This CDR3 region has 14 residues. Trimming removed 6 bases at V and 0 bases at J, with 14 bases between. Germline CDR1 reads SQVTM; CDR2 reads ANQGSEA.

This clonotype was seen at least ten times. This rearrangement joins TRBV27 to TRBJ2-3; D call uncertain. The V and J ends lost 6 bases and 9 bases respectively, with 16 bases between them. The CDR3 extends over 13 amino acids. Germline values: CDR1 MNHEY, CDR2 SMNVEV (reference sequence). CDR3 DNA: TGTGCCAGCAGCCCGGGCTGGTGGCAGACGCAGTATTTT. It specifies CASSPGWWQTQYF.

The chain recombines TRBV10-3 with TRBJ2-7, with a weak D call TRBD2 (5 bases). This CDR3 has 12 amino acids. V lost 4 bases and J lost 4, with 8 bases in between. Germline V gene data show CDR1 as ENHRY and CDR2 as SYGVKD. CDR3 DNA sequence: TGTGCCATCAGTGGGACTGTTTACGAGCAGTACTTC. Amino acid sequence: CAISGTVYEQYF.

This clonotype was seen at least ten times. The CDR3, as DNA: TGTGCCAGCAGCTTAGCTAGAAACATTCAGTACTTC. This translates into CASSLARNIQYF. The chain uses TRBV7-2 and TRBJ2-4; D gene uncertain. CDR3 length: 12 amino acids. V shed 0 bases and J shed 6 bases, with 3 bases lying between them. CDR1 and CDR2 from the germline V gene are SGHTA and FQGNSA.

This clonotype was picked up a small number of times. For the CDR3, the DNA is TGTGCCAGCAGCCAAATCAGCGGGGCGAACACCGGGGAGCTGTTTTTT. As protein: CASSQISGANTGELFF. The chain is built from TRBV3-1 and TRBJ2-2; 7 nucleotides line up with TRBD2. CDR3 size: 16 residues. Trimming took 2 bases from V and 0 from J; bases not matched to a gene: 3. Germline assignment: CDR1 LGHDT and CDR2 YNNKEL (reference sequence).

This clonotype turned up a few times. This chain joins TRBV19 and TRBJ1-2; a possible D gene is TRBD1 (5 bases). There are 14 residues in the CDR3. Between the trimmed V and J ends, which lost 5 bases and 0 bases, there was a span of 10 bases. Germline lookup yields CDR1 LNHDA and CDR2 SQIVND (reference sequence). The CDR3 region is CASSRTPTNYGYTF. The CDR3 DNA sequence: TGTGCCAGTAGTCGGACACCTACTAACTATGGCTACACCTTC.

This chain connects TRBV20-1 to TRBJ2-1, with 9 bases matching TRBD2. Trimming cost V 2 bases and J 8 bases; bases outside gene matches: 10. This CDR3 is built from 15 residues. Germline lookup yields CDR1 DFQATT and CDR2 SNEGSKA (reference sequence). This CDR3 reads CSARQSSGGTDEQFF. DNA for the CDR3: TGCAGTGCTAGACAAAGTAGCGGGGGAACGGATGAGCAGTTCTTC.

This clonotype turned up a few times. J is TRBJ2-5 and V is TRBV19, with a weak D call TRBD1 (5 bases). The V end was cut by 5 bases, the J end by 7 bases, with 17 bases between. The CDR3 runs to 14 residues. The germline gives CDR1 LNHDA, CDR2 SQIVND (reference sequence). DNA for the CDR3: TGTGCCAGTAGTCCAACGGCAGGGTATGTGACCCAGTACTTC. Its translation is CASSPTAGYVTQYF.

About this clonotype: A read error is possible here, since a much larger clone lies one base away. The chain carries TRBV20-1 and TRBJ2-1; maybe TRBD1 (6 bases). This CDR3 contains 16 residues. Germline V gene data show CDR1 as DFQATT and CDR2 as SNEGSKA (reference sequence). CDR3 sequence: CCAPRNQGISYNEQFF. In DNA, the CDR3 is TGCTGTGCCCCTCGAAATCAGGGGATCTCCTACAATGAGCAGTTCTTC.

CDR3 protein: CASSLRQGSTEAFF. In DNA, the CDR3 is TGCGCCAGCAGCTTAAGACAGGGAAGCACTGAAGCTTTCTTT. The rearrangement uses TRBV5-1 and TRBJ1-1, with TRBD1 matching over 7 bases. The germline gives CDR1 SGHRS, CDR2 YFSETQ. The CDR3 has 14 amino acids. Trimming at V came to 2 bases and at J to 4 bases, leaving 5 bases not matched to a gene.

This clonotype has a handful of counts. This chain connects TRBV5-5 to TRBJ1-2; tentatively, D is TRBD1 (5 bases). V was trimmed by 0 bases and J by 12 bases, leaving 12 bases between them. Germline V gives CDR1 SGHKS, CDR2 YYEKEE (reference sequence). CDR3 size: 12 residues. CDR3 DNA: TGTGCCAGCAGCTTGGCAGGGAAGCTCGACACCTTC. Amino acid sequence: CASSLAGKLDTF.

The rearrangement joins TRBV9 to TRBJ2-4, with a tentative D call TRBD1 (6 bases). CDR3 length: 17 amino acids. V dropped 0 bases and J dropped 0 bases, with 13 bases sitting between them. Germline V CDR1 and CDR2: SGDLS, YYNGEE. Here the CDR3 reads CASSVDPGTLAKNIQYF. The CDR3 region has the DNA TGTGCCAGCAGCGTAGACCCCGGGACATTAGCCAAAAACATTCAGTACTTC.

In its sample, this clonotype was seen a few times. V gene TRBV27 combines with J gene TRBJ2-7; D not certain. The CDR3 spans 13 residues. Germline V gene sequence: CDR1 MNHEY, CDR2 SMNVEV (reference sequence). V lost 6 bases and J 2 bases, leaving 11 bases between the germline ends. CDR3 sequence reads: CASSRNGAYEQYF. CDR3 nucleotides: TGTGCCAGCAGCCGAAATGGTGCCTACGAGCAGTACTTC.

The rearrangement uses TRBV6-6 and TRBJ2-5; 7 positions agree with TRBD1. Germline CDR1 is MNHNY and CDR2 is SVGAGI (reference sequence). The length of the CDR3 is 11 residues. Unmatched junction bases numbered 0, after V lost 6 bases and J lost 5 bases. CDR3 loop: CASRQGETQYF. As DNA, the CDR3 is TGTGCCAGCAGACAGGGGGAGACCCAGTACTTC.

This clonotype was recorded many times. J is TRBJ2-1 and V is TRBV16, with 8 positions matching TRBD2. The junction had 11 bases not matched to a gene; V was cut back by 1 base and J by 9 bases. The germline V gene has CDR1 KGHSY and CDR2 FQNENV. This CDR3 spans 16 amino acids. In DNA, the CDR3 is TGTGCCAGCAGCCAATATTCCCTCCGGGGGGGAGGTGAGCAGTTCTTC. Residues: CASSQYSLRGGGEQFF.

This clonotype was counted ten times or more. The V call is TRBV10-3, the J call TRBJ2-7; unclear D gene. This CDR3 is 13 amino acids long. V was pared by 2 bases and J by 4 bases, with 9 bases between. The germline CDR1 and CDR2 sequences are ENHRY and SYGVKD. The CDR3 reads CAISEADGYEQYF. CDR3 nucleotides: TGTGCCATCAGTGAGGCTGACGGGTACGAGCAGTACTTC.

The chain is built from TRBV5-1 and TRBJ2-3; D remains unclear. The CDR3 loop spans 15 amino acids. Germline CDR1 SGHRS, CDR2 YFSETQ. Trimming stripped 4 bases from V and 1 base from J, with 13 bases between. The CDR3 spells CASSPEIRGTDTQYF. The CDR3 nucleotides are TGCGCCAGCAGCCCGGAAATAAGGGGCACAGATACGCAGTATTTT.

This sequence joins TRBV20-1 and TRBJ1-3; D gene unclear. Germline CDR1 reads DFQATT; CDR2 reads SNEGSKA (reference sequence). V lost 6 bases, J lost 4 bases, and 16 bases lay in between. The CDR3 runs to 14 residues. CDR3 protein: CSANKDGAGNTIYF. The CDR3 DNA sequence: TGCAGTGCCAATAAAGATGGAGCCGGAAACACCATATATTTT.

In its sample, this clonotype was seen a few times. DNA of the CDR3: TGTGCCAGCAGCCAAGAAGCACTAGCGACCTACAATGAGCAGTTCTTC. Protein sequence: CASSQEALATYNEQFF. V and J are TRBV3-1 and TRBJ2-1; 7 bases are shared with TRBD2. The germline V gene encodes CDR1 LGHDT and CDR2 YNNKEL (reference sequence). Losses at the gene ends were 0 bases for V and 2 bases for J; bases not matched to a gene: 4. The CDR3 is 16 amino acids.

The sample holds a few counts of this clonotype. CDR3 residues: CASKTPQETQYF. The CDR3 bases are TGTGCCAGCAAGACACCTCAAGAGACCCAGTACTTC. The V call is TRBV6-1, the J call TRBJ2-5; D gene unclear. V lost 7 bases and J 2 bases, leaving 8 bases between the germline ends. The germline CDR1 and CDR2 sequences are MNHNS and SASEGT. CDR3 length: 12 residues.

V is TRBV12-3 or TRBV12-4 and J is TRBJ2-7; tentatively, D is TRBD2 (5 bases). The ends were cut back, 2 bases at V and 3 bases at J, with 8 bases in the middle. The CDR3 is 13 residues long. The CDR3 bases are TGTGCCAGCAGTTTAACTAGAAACTACGAGCAGTACTTC. Translating it yields CASSLTRNYEQYF.

The chain is built from TRBV3-1 and TRBJ2-5, with 9 bases identical to TRBD2. This CDR3 has 15 amino acids. Per germline, CDR1 LGHDT and CDR2 YNNKEL (reference sequence). After removal of 3 bases from V and 2 bases from J, the junction contained 4 bases not matched to a gene. CDR3 sequence reads: CASSHPGLAQETQYF. The CDR3 region has the DNA TGTGCCAGCAGCCACCCGGGACTAGCACAAGAGACCCAGTACTTC.

Comments on this clonotype: A much larger clone is a single base away; this may be a read error. The genes are TRBV5-1 and TRBJ2-3; 8 bases line up with TRBD2. The CDR3 runs 19 residues. The germline V gene has CDR1 SGHRS and CDR2 YFSETQ. The V and J ends lost 4 bases and 3 bases, in that order; junction bases with no gene match: 19. The DNA of the CDR3 is TGCGCCAGCAGCGTAGAAGGAGCGGGGGCCCCCGGAGGGACAGATACGCAGTATTTT. The encoded protein is CASSVEGAGAPGGTDTQYF. Using reference TRBV5-1 and TRBJ2-3 for the parts outside the CDR3, the full variable domain is KAGVTQTPRYLIKTRGQQVTLSCSPISGHRSVSWYQQTPGQGLQFLFEYFSETQRNKGNFPGRFSGRQFSNSRSEMNVSTLELGDSALYLCASSVEGAGAPGGTDTQYFGPGTRLTVL.

Ten or more counts support this clonotype. The genes are TRBV7-9 and TRBJ2-7; possible D gene TRBD2, 6 bases. Germline V gene lookup returns CDR1 SEHNR and CDR2 FQNEAQ (reference sequence). This CDR3 region has 13 residues. Trimming stripped 3 bases from V and 7 bases from J, with 13 bases between. The CDR3 is CASSFRTAGEQYF. In nucleotides, the CDR3 is TGTGCCAGCAGCTTCCGGACCGCGGGGGAGCAGTACTTC.

This clonotype occurred a few times. The chain is built from TRBV11-2 and TRBJ1-4; D not certain. The germline CDR1 and CDR2 sequences are SGHAT and FQNNGV. The CDR3 runs 16 residues. The ends were cut back, 1 base at V and 3 bases at J, with 12 bases in the middle. CDR3 amino acids: CASSLVLGSANEKLFF. The CDR3 DNA reads TGTGCCAGCAGCTTAGTGTTAGGGTCTGCTAATGAAAAACTGTTTTTT.

This clonotype was detected a few times. The chain joins TRBV5-1 to TRBJ2-2; the match to TRBD2 covers 9 bases. Germline CDR1 and CDR2: SGHRS and YFSETQ. After removal of 4 bases from V and 6 bases from J, the junction contained 10 bases not matched to a gene. The CDR3 contains 16 residues. CDR3 amino acids: CASSPGTSLLAGELFF. The CDR3 DNA sequence: TGCGCCAGCAGCCCCGGGACTAGCTTATTGGCCGGGGAGCTGTTTTTT. Using reference TRBV5-1 and TRBJ2-2 for the parts outside the CDR3, the full variable domain is KAGVTQTPRYLIKTRGQQVTLSCSPISGHRSVSWYQQTPGQGLQFLFEYFSETQRNKGNFPGRFSGRQFSNSRSEMNVSTLELGDSALYLCASSPGTSLLAGELFFGEGSRLTVL.

This clonotype was seen at least ten times. The J gene is TRBJ2-5, the V gene TRBV6-1, with 8 nucleotides matching TRBD1. Losses at the gene ends were 5 bases for V and 4 bases for J; bases not matched to a gene: 3. Germline V gives CDR1 MNHNS, CDR2 SASEGT. The CDR3 extends over 13 amino acids. In nucleotides, the CDR3 is TGTGCCAGCAGTCCCGGGACAGGAGAGACCCAGTACTTC. Translated, it gives CASSPGTGETQYF.

The chain carries TRBV5-1 and TRBJ2-1, with 7 bases matching TRBD2. Looked up from germline, CDR1 is SGHRS and CDR2 is YFSETQ. V lost 6 bases, J lost 6 bases, and 6 bases stayed unmatched. This CDR3 has 13 amino acids. The CDR3 protein is CASTRAGPNEQFF. The CDR3 DNA reads as TGCGCCAGCACACGAGCGGGACCCAATGAGCAGTTCTTC.